The 23 T cell receptor beta chains given below trace back to one sample, sequenced in a study of shared clonotypes between healthy human individuals. Repertoires were generated with immunoSEQ multiplex PCR, while TCRdb's copy carries only in-frame clones and drops some. Among 780,000 or so clones listed, roughly 72% were seen once. The sequenced sample was memory CD4+ T cells sorted from blood. Subset described: CD45RA-negative fraction. These receptors were collected from a woman aged 30 to 39 in good health.

This chain connects TRBV5-1 to TRBJ1-2; D is unclear. Trimming cost V 0 bases and J 7 bases, with 10 bases left between them. CDR3 size: 13 residues. Germline V CDR1 and CDR2: SGHRS, YFSETQ. The CDR3 reads CASSLAGLSGYTF. DNA for the CDR3: TGCGCCAGCAGCTTGGCCGGGTTGAGTGGCTACACCTTC. Full variable domain (remainder filled in from reference TRBV5-1 and TRBJ1-2): KAGVTQTPRYLIKTRGQQVTLSCSPISGHRSVSWYQQTPGQGLQFLFEYFSETQRNKGNFPGRFSGRQFSNSRSEMNVSTLELGDSALYLCASSLAGLSGYTFGSGTRLTVV.

The chain couples TRBV2 to TRBJ1-2; 7 positions agree with TRBD1. Germline V lookup: CDR1 SNHLY, CDR2 FYNNEI. The CDR3 consists of 14 residues. The ends lost 6 bases at V and 4 bases at J; junction bases unmatched: 8. As DNA, the CDR3 is TGTGCCAGCAGACCGGGACAGCGATCCTATGGCTACACCTTC. It specifies CASRPGQRSYGYTF.

The chain is built from TRBV7-9 and TRBJ1-1, with D possibly matching TRBD1 (6 bases). Trimming took 5 bases from V and 0 from J, leaving 13 bases between them. The CDR3 is made up of 15 amino acids. In germline, CDR1 is SEHNR, CDR2 FQNEAQ (reference sequence). CDR3 protein: CASSPRTELNTEAFF. In DNA, the CDR3 is TGTGCCAGCAGCCCCCGGACAGAACTGAACACTGAAGCTTTCTTT.

The chain carries TRBV28 and TRBJ1-2; D may be TRBD1 (6 bases). The V gene lost 2 bases and the J gene lost 4 bases, with 14 bases spanning the gap. The CDR3 is 15 amino acids. Looked up from germline, CDR1 is MDHEN and CDR2 is SYDVKM. The CDR3 DNA follows: TGTGCCAGCAGTTTAGGAAGTCCAGGGGCCTATGGCTACACCTTC. Its translation is CASSLGSPGAYGYTF.

This clone was seen many times. This chain joins TRBV27 and TRBJ1-1, with unresolved D. The CDR3 runs to 14 residues. The V gene's germline CDR1 is MNHEY and CDR2 SMNVEV (reference sequence). With 4 bases removed from V and 6 bases from J, the gap between germline ends came to 15 bases. The CDR3 protein is CASSSGLAVAEAFF. The CDR3 DNA reads as TGTGCCAGCAGTTCCGGGCTCGCGGTCGCTGAAGCTTTCTTT.

The chain uses TRBV5-1 and TRBJ2-5, with TRBD2 matching 8 bases. CDR1 is SGHRS and CDR2 is YFSETQ in the germline V gene. The CDR3 length is 15 residues. The junction had 11 bases not matched to a gene; V was cut back by 4 bases and J by 6 bases. This chain's CDR3 is CASSPSGTRYQTQYF. As DNA, the CDR3 is TGCGCCAGCAGCCCTTCCGGGACTAGGTACCAGACCCAGTACTTC.

The chain combines TRBV27 with TRBJ2-3; D ambiguous. The CDR3 is 13 amino acids. V was shortened by 6 bases and J by 1 base, with 8 bases between the two germline ends. Germline V CDR1 and CDR2: MNHEY, SMNVEV (reference sequence). CDR3 loop: CASSSRGTDTQYF. For the CDR3, the DNA is TGTGCCAGCAGCAGCCGGGGCACAGATACGCAGTATTTT.

This clone has just one count. The gene calls are TRBV28 and TRBJ1-3; D gene ambiguous. CDR3 length equals 16 residues. V gave up 2 bases and J gave up 4 bases, with 15 bases separating them. CDR1 and CDR2 (germline): MDHEN, SYDVKM. The CDR3 DNA reads TGTGCCAGCAGTTTACCGCCCCCACCGGGAGGAAACACCATATATTTT. Amino acid sequence: CASSLPPPPGGNTIYF.

V is TRBV5-1 and J is TRBJ2-5; weak D call: TRBD2 (6 bases). Per germline, CDR1 SGHRS and CDR2 YFSETQ. Trimming pared 4 bases from V and 2 bases from J, leaving 18 bases between. The CDR3 runs 16 residues. The CDR3 region is CASSPRRDSGQETQYF. CDR3 nucleotide sequence: TGCGCCAGCAGCCCCCGGAGGGATAGCGGACAAGAGACCCAGTACTTC.

CDR3 in DNA: TGCGCCAGCAGCGCTGACAGGGGACTTGGAGAGCAGTACTTC. Translated: CASSADRGLGEQYF. The chain recombines TRBV10-1 with TRBJ2-7, with TRBD1 matching 8 bases. Trimming removed 6 bases from V and 7 bases from J; junction bases left unmatched: 11. There are 14 residues in the CDR3. Germline V gene data show CDR1 as WNHNN and CDR2 as SYGVQD (reference sequence).

This chain connects TRBV19 to TRBJ1-5; 10 nucleotides align to TRBD1. This CDR3 spans 15 amino acids. Germline lookup yields CDR1 LNHDA and CDR2 SQIVND (reference sequence). Losses at the gene ends were 10 bases for V and 7 bases for J; bases not matched to a gene: 13. The chain's CDR3 is CATQGGTGVSQPQHF. CDR3 bases: TGTGCCACCCAAGGCGGGACAGGGGTCTCCCAGCCCCAGCATTTT.

The chain joins TRBV2 to TRBJ1-1; a weak D match, TRBD1 (5 bases). Germline-derived CDR1 and CDR2 are SNHLY and FYNNEI. CDR3 length: 16 residues. V was trimmed by 2 bases and J by 5 bases, leaving 18 bases between them. The CDR3 protein is CASSESAPGRLTEAFF. CDR3 in DNA: TGTGCCAGCAGTGAAAGCGCACCGGGACGTTTGACTGAAGCTTTCTTT.

The chain couples TRBV4-2 to TRBJ1-2, with D hard to call. The V end was cut by 4 bases, the J end by 0 bases, with 15 bases between. The CDR3 length is 16 residues. The V gene's germline CDR1 is LGHNA and CDR2 YNFKEQ. The DNA of the CDR3 is TGTGCCAGCAGCCCTCAGAACAGCCGATCTAACTATGGCTACACCTTC. It encodes CASSPQNSRSNYGYTF.

The chain couples TRBV6-5 to TRBJ1-4, with D hard to call. In germline, CDR1 is MNHEY, CDR2 SVGAGI. CDR3 length: 12 residues. The ends were cut back, 6 bases at V and 8 bases at J, with 10 bases in the middle. CDR3 bases: TGTGCCAGCAGGGGGTTTAAGGAAAAACTGTTTTTT. Protein product: CASRGFKEKLFF.

Only one count was recorded for this clone. The V and J genes are TRBV4-2 and TRBJ1-2; D perhaps matches TRBD1 (5 bases). Germline values: CDR1 LGHNA, CDR2 YNFKEQ. Deletions cut 1 base from V and 9 bases from J, with 18 bases between. This CDR3 region has 15 residues. The DNA of the CDR3 is TGTGCCAGCAGCCAAGGGACAATCAAACAGGTTAGCTACACCTTC. This gives the protein CASSQGTIKQVSYTF.

The chain uses TRBV4-1 and TRBJ1-1, with a tentative D call TRBD1 (6 bases). The CDR3 is 15 amino acids. V was cut by 2 bases and J by 4 bases, with 14 bases left in between. Germline V lookup: CDR1 MGHRA, CDR2 YSYEKL. The DNA of the CDR3 is TGCGCCAGCAGCCAACTAGGAGACAGGCTCACTGAAGCTTTCTTT. Protein product: CASSQLGDRLTEAFF.

CDR3 DNA sequence: TGTGCCAGCAGTAAATCCATCCAGTACAATGAGCAGTTCTTC. Its protein is CASSKSIQYNEQFF. The V gene is TRBV28, the J gene TRBJ2-1; D remains ambiguous. The CDR3 runs to 14 residues. V was trimmed by 5 bases and J by 4 bases, leaving 12 bases between them. CDR1 MDHEN and CDR2 SYDVKM come from the germline V gene.

The rearrangement links TRBV7-3 to TRBJ1-2; a weak D match, TRBD1 (5 bases). The CDR3 consists of 13 residues. CDR1 and CDR2 from the germline V gene are SGHTA and FQGTGA. V was cut by 5 bases and J by 5 bases, with 12 bases left in between. This CDR3 reads CASSPGTPYGYTF. CDR3 nucleotides: TGTGCCAGCAGCCCCGGGACTCCTTATGGCTACACCTTC. The full variable domain, in which reference TRBV7-3 and TRBJ1-2 provide the parts outside the CDR3, is GAGVSQTPSNKVTEKGKYVELRCDPISGHTALYWYRQSLGQGPEFLIYFQGTGAADDSGLPNDRFFAVRPEGSVSTLKIQRTERGDSAVYLCASSPGTPYGYTFGSGTRLTVV.

This chain links TRBV5-4 with TRBJ2-7; 7 bases fit TRBD2. Germline values: CDR1 SGHNT, CDR2 YYREEE (reference sequence). This CDR3 is 15 amino acids long. V was clipped by 4 bases and J by 2 bases; unmatched bases: 9. The CDR3 DNA sequence: TGTGCCAGCAGCCAGAGGGGACTAACGACCTACGAGCAGTACTTC. It translates to CASSQRGLTTYEQYF.

The J gene is TRBJ2-1, the V gene TRBV5-1; 11 bases match TRBD1. Germline loops: CDR1 SGHRS, CDR2 YFSETQ. V lost 0 bases, J lost 7 bases, and 15 bases stayed unmatched. The CDR3 totals 19 residues. Written as DNA, the CDR3 is TGCGCCAGCAGCTTGGCTGGACAGGGGGCGATAGGTTACGGAAATGAGCAGTTCTTC. It codes for CASSLAGQGAIGYGNEQFF.

This chain links TRBV28 with TRBJ1-3; no clear D gene. The V gene lost 9 bases and the J gene lost 0 bases, with 9 bases spanning the gap. There are 13 residues in the CDR3. Germline loops: CDR1 MDHEN, CDR2 SYDVKM. CDR3 DNA: TGTGCCAGTTTCCGCGACTCTGGAAACACCATATATTTT. Translating gives CASFRDSGNTIYF.

The V and J genes are TRBV2 and TRBJ1-1; TRBD1 agrees at 8 bases. CDR1 SNHLY and CDR2 FYNNEI come from the germline V gene. The trim removed 8 bases at V and 4 bases at J, leaving 9 bases unmatched. The CDR3 loop spans 14 amino acids. Here the CDR3 reads CASEDRVRLTEAFF. The CDR3 DNA reads as TGTGCCAGCGAGGACAGGGTAAGGCTCACTGAAGCTTTCTTT.

The chain carries TRBV19 and TRBJ2-1; TRBD2 matches at 8 bases. CDR1 LNHDA and CDR2 SQIVND come from the germline V gene (reference sequence). This CDR3 has 16 amino acids. V lost 5 bases and J lost 0; bases outside the gene matches: 6. Here the CDR3 reads CASSLAGGSSYNEQFF. The CDR3 coding sequence is TGTGCCAGTAGTCTGGCGGGGGGAAGCTCCTACAATGAGCAGTTCTTC.